This TCR beta chain came from a study of regulatory and conventional T cells in RAG deficiency. Whole-study findings and limits: In Omenn syndrome, sorted "Tregs" may be peripherally activated cells. Control T-cell subsets had markedly higher Shannon entropy and lower Simpson indices than RAG-deficient patients.

There are a few counts of this clone. Its antigen is unknown. Repertoires were generated with immunoSEQ multiplex PCR, while TCRdb's copy carries only in-frame clones and drops some. There are around 37,000 clones in the sample; approximately 89% occur only once, and roughly an eighth lies in the top ten. Trimming removed 4 bases from V and 7 bases from J; junction bases left unmatched: 11. The CDR3 loop spans 15 amino acids. From germline, CDR1 is SEHNR and CDR2 FQNEAQ (reference sequence). This sample also belongs to another study, concerning regulatory T cells. In that study: The primer mix had 52 TRBV and 13 TRBJ primers.

The sequencing input was CD8+ T cells sorted from blood. V is TRBV7-9 and J is TRBJ1-1, with 8 bases that match TRBD1. The clonotype originates from a human donor in good health. The CDR3 DNA reads TGTGCCAGCAGCTCCTCGGGGCGACAGGGGATTGAAGCTTTCTTT. Its protein is CASSSSGRQGIEAFF.